This TCR beta chain comes out of a study of CD8+CD57+ T cells in acquired aplastic anemia. Study as a whole: Each DNA sample taken from sorted CD4+ and CD8+ cells came to about 3.4 ug on average. For CD4+ cells, healthy donors had an average of about 9.9 million reads. Study-level results: No significant difference in CD8+ Simpson's diversity was found between patients and controls. Patients shared under 30 CD8+ CDR3 sequences with controls.

The germline gives CDR1 GTSNPN, CDR2 SVGIG (reference sequence). The CDR3 consists of 15 residues. V was clipped by 1 base and J by 0 bases, with 10 bases between them. Profiling that covered TCR beta VDJ and CDR3 relied on genomic DNA as its template. MiXCR was run by TCRdb on the reads, yielding one entry per CDR3 protein. The sample has 200,000 to 250,000 distinct CDR3 sequences; 61% are singletons. This clonotype was counted a few times. Its antigen remains unidentified. The sample was sorted CD4+, CD8+, or CD8+CD57+ T cells (not recorded which) from PBMCs. V usage is TRBV30 and J usage is TRBJ2-4; unclear D gene. This receptor was obtained from a human donor in good health. The CDR3 loop reads CAWSELGVAKNIQYF. Here the CDR3 DNA reads TGTGCCTGGAGTGAACTGGGTGTAGCCAAAAACATTCAGTACTTC.